This record looks at one TCR beta chain sequence and its context. Its matching antigen is unknown. It may be a read error: a sequence one base away is much more abundant. This sample was taken from a study of regulatory T cells in long-lasting Graves disease. Findings of the study overall: Among the persistent patients, some 2,900 public clonotypes were shared, more than the approximately 960 shared among new patients. Less diverse TCR repertoires were seen in persistent Graves' patients than in newly diagnosed ones.

The CDR3 extends over 14 amino acids. Germline V gene sequence: CDR1 LNHDA, CDR2 SQIVND (reference sequence). HTBI primers from iRepertoire and Arm-PCR of CDR3 regions yielded the TCR beta libraries. Study processing details: Sequenced samples collectively carried 55 to 80 TRBV and around 15 TRBJ segments. Via MiXCR, TCRdb re-called the multiplex PCR reads, giving one row per CDR3 protein. The V and J calls and clone size come from TCRdb's table, not from the authors' own analysis. The sample has 700,000 or so distinct CDR3 sequences, approximately 31% seen once. Stated time point: persistent/refractory GD, antithyroid drugs over 5 years with positive TRAb. PBMC RNA served as the TCR library source. Patients with Graves' disease were diagnosed by American Thyroid Association guidelines.

This TCR came from a female donor with Graves disease. The specimen was peripheral blood mononuclear cells (PBMCs), collected when the disease was refractory, from a patient treated with antithyroid drugs. The V gene is TRBV19, the J gene TRBJ2-4; D may be TRBD2 (6 bases). CDR3 nucleotides: TGTGCCAGTGTTCCCTCGGGAGCCAGAAACATTCAGTACTTC. Translating it yields CASVPSGARNIQYF.